This T cell receptor beta chain stems from a study of T-cell memory formation after mild COVID-19. General study results and limits: CD4+ contracting clones lay mainly in CM and EM, CD8+ ones in EMRA. Day 37-peaking second-wave clones had unconfirmed SARS-CoV-2 specificity.

The germline CDR1 and CDR2 sequences are LNHDA and SQIVND (reference sequence). The V segment lost 2 bases and the J segment 5 bases; nucleotides outside the gene matches: 5. This CDR3 is 14 amino acids long. TCRdb redid the calling of the 5' RACE reads with MiXCR, one entry per CDR3 protein. The table records approximately 500,000 distinct CDR3 sequences, about 23% of them present only once. To note about this clonotype: What it binds is not known.

The specimen sequenced was PBMCs or a T cell subset sorted from them (not recorded which). The rearrangement uses TRBV19 and TRBJ2-5; 7 nucleotides match TRBD1. This sequence was found in an adult woman who had mild COVID-19 (a few samples of this study predate the infection). Cell type and time point are not known. For the CDR3, the DNA is TGTGCCAGTAGTATATCGGGACAGTGGGAGACCCAGTACTTC. Residues: CASSISGQWETQYF.